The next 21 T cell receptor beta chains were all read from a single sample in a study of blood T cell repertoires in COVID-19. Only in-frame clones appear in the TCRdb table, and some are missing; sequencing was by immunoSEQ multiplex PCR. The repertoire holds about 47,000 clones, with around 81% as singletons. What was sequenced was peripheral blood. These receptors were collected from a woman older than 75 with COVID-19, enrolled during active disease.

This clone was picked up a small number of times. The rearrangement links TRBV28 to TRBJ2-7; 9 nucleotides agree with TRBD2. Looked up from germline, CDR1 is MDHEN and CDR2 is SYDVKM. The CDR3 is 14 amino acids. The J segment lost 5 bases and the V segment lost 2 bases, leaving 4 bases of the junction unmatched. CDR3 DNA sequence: TGTGCCAGCAGTTTACCCCCTAGCGGGAACGAGCAGTACTTC. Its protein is CASSLPPSGNEQYF.

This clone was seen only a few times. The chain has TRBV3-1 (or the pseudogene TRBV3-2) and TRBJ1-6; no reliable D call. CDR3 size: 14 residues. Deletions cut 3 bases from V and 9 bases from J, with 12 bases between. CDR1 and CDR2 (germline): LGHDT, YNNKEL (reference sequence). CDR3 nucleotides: TGTGCCAGCAGCCAGCCGGGAGCTACTTCACCCCTCCACTTT. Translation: CASSQPGATSPLHF.

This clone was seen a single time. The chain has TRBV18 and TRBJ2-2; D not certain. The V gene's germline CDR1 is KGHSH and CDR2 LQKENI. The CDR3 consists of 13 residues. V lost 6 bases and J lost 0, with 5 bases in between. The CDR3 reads CASSHPNTGELFF. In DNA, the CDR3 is TGTGCCAGCTCCCATCCGAACACCGGGGAGCTGTTTTTT.

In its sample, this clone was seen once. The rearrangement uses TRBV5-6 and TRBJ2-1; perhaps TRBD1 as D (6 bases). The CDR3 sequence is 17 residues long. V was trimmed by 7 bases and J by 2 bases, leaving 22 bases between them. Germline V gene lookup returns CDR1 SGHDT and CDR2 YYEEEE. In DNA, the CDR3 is TGTGCCAGCGCTCGGCAGGGGAAGGCAACTACCTACAATGAGCAGTTCTTC. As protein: CASARQGKATTYNEQFF. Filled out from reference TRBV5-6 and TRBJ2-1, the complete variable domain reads DAGVTQSPTHLIKTRGQQVTLRCSPKSGHDTVSWYQQALGQGPQFIFQYYEEEERQRGNFPDRFSGHQFPNYSSELNVNALLLGDSALYLCASARQGKATTYNEQFFGPGTRLTVL.

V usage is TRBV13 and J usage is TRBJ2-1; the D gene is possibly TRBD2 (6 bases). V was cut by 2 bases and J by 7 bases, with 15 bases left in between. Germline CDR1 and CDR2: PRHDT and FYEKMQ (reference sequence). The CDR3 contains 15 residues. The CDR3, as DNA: TGTGCCAGCAGCTTATTCTGGACTAAACCTAATGAGCAGTTCTTC. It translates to CASSLFWTKPNEQFF.

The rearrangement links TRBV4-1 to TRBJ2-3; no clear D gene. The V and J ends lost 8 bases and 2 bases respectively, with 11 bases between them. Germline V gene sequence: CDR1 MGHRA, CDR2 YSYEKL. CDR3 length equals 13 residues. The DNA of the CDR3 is TGCGCCAGCGGGTTACTAATCACAGATACGCAGTATTTT. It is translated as CASGLLITDTQYF.

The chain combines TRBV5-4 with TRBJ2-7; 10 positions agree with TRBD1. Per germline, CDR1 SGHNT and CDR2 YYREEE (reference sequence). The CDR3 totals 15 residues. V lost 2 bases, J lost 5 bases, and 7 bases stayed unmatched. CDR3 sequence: CASSFRTGGLDEQYF. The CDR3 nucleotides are TGTGCCAGCAGCTTTCGGACAGGGGGTTTGGACGAGCAGTACTTC.

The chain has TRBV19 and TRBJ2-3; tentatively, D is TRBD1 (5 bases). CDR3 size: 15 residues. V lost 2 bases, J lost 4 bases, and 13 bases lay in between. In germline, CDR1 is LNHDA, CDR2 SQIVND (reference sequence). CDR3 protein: CASSIKGSWADTQYF. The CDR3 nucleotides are TGTGCCAGTAGTATAAAGGGGTCCTGGGCAGATACGCAGTATTTT.

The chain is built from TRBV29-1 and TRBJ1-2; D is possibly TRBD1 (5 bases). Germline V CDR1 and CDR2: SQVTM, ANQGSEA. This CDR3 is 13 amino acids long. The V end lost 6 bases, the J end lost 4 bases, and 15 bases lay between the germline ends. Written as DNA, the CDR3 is TGCAGCGTATCCCCCCGGGGGATCTATGGCTACACCTTC. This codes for CSVSPRGIYGYTF.

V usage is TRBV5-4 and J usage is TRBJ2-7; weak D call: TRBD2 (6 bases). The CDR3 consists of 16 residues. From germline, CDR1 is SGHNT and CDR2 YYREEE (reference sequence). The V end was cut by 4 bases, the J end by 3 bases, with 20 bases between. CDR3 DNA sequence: TGTGCCAGCAGCCCCGGCGGCGCGAAAGCGGGCTACGAGCAGTACTTC. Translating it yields CASSPGGAKAGYEQYF.

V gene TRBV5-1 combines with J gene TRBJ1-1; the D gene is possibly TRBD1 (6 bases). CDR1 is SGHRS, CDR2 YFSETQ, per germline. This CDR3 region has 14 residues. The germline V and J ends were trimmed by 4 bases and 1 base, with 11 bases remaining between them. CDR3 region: CASSTGTPNTEAFF. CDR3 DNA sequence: TGCGCCAGCAGCACCGGGACACCGAACACTGAAGCTTTCTTT.

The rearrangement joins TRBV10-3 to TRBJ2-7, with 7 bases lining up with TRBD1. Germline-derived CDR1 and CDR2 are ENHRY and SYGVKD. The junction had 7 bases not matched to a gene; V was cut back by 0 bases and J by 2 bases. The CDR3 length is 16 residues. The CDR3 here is CAISESWDRNTYEQYF. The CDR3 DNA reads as TGTGCCATCAGTGAGTCGTGGGACAGAAACACCTACGAGCAGTACTTC.

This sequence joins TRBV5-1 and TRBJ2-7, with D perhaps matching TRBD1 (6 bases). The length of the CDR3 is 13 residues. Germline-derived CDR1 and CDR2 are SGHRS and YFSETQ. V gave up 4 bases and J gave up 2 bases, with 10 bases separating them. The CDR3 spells CASSPDSPYEQYF. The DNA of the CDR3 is TGCGCCAGCAGCCCGGACAGTCCCTACGAGCAGTACTTC.

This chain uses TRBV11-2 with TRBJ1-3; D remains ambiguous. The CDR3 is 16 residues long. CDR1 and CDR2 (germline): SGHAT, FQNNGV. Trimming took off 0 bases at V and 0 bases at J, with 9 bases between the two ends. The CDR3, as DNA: TGTGCCAGCAGCTTAGAGTCACTGAGCTCTGGAAACACCATATATTTT. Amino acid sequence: CASSLESLSSGNTIYF.

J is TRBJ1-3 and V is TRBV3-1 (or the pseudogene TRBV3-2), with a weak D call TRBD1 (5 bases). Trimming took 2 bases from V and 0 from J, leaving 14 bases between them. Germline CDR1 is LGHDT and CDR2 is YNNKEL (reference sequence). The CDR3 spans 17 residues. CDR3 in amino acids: CASSQRDRPSSGNTIYF. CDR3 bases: TGTGCCAGCAGCCAAAGAGACAGACCGAGCTCTGGAAACACCATATATTTT.

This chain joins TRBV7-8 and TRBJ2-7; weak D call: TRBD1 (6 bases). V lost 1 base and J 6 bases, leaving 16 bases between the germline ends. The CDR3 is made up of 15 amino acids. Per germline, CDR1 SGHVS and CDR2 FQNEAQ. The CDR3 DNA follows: TGTGCCAGCAGCTTAGAGACTGGACAGTTCTCCGAGCAGTACTTC. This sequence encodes CASSLETGQFSEQYF.

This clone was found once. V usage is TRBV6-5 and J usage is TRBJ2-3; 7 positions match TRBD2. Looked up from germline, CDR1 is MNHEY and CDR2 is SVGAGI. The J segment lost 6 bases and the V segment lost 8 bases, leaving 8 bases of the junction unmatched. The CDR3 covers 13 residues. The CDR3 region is CASAYGEGDTQYF. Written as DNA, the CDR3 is TGTGCCAGCGCATATGGGGAGGGGGATACGCAGTATTTT.

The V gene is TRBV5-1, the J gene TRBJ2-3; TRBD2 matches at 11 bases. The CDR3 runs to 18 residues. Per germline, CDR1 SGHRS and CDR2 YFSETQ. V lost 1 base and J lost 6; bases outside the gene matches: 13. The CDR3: CASSLSAVGSGRVDTQYF. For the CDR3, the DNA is TGCGCCAGCAGCTTGTCCGCCGTGGGTAGCGGGAGGGTGGATACGCAGTATTTT.

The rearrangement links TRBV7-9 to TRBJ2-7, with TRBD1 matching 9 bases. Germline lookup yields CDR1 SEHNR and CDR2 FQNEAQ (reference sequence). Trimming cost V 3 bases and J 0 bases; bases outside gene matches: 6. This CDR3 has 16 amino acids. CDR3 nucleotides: TGTGCCAGCAGCTTTTTCGGGACAGGGAACTCCTACGAGCAGTACTTC. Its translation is CASSFFGTGNSYEQYF.

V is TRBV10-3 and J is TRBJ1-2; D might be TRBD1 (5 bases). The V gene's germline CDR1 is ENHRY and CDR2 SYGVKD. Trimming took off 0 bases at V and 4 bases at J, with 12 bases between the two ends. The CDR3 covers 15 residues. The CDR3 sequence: CAISESGRGGYGYTF. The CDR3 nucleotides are TGTGCCATCAGTGAGTCGGGCCGGGGGGGCTATGGCTACACCTTC.

The CDR3 is CASSARQGAFGYTF. CDR3 bases: TGCGCCAGCAGCGCGAGGCAGGGGGCATTTGGCTACACCTTC. This chain links TRBV5-1 with TRBJ1-2; 8 bases are a match to TRBD1. Trimming at V came to 4 bases and at J to 7 bases, leaving 9 bases not matched to a gene. The CDR3 totals 14 residues. CDR1 SGHRS and CDR2 YFSETQ come from the germline V gene.